The 32 T cell receptor beta chains below all came from one sample that was sequenced in a study of radiotherapy plus CTLA-4 blockade in lung cancer. Generated by immunoSEQ multiplex PCR, the TCRdb table keeps only in-frame clones and is missing some. The sample shows tens of thousands of clones, 72% of them seen only once. The specimen comprised peripheral blood, sampled from a patient treated with radiotherapy plus ipilimumab. These receptor sequences come from a human donor with non-small cell lung cancer whose response to radiotherapy plus ipilimumab could not be evaluated.

This chain links TRBV9 with TRBJ1-1; D ambiguous. Trimming took off 0 bases at V and 3 bases at J, with 6 bases between the two ends. This CDR3 comprises 13 residues. Germline V gives CDR1 SGDLS, CDR2 YYNGEE. CDR3 nucleotide sequence: TGTGCCAGCAGCGTAGCTGAGCACACTGAAGCTTTCTTT. Translating gives CASSVAEHTEAFF.

This clone was counted only a few times. The V and J genes are TRBV4-1 and TRBJ2-3; 14 bases fit TRBD2. The CDR3 totals 20 residues. CDR1 and CDR2 (germline): MGHRA, YSYEKL. V was clipped by 2 bases and J by 0 bases; unmatched bases: 10. The CDR3 sequence is CASSQPGLAGGRASTDTQYF. DNA of the CDR3: TGCGCCAGCAGCCAACCAGGACTAGCGGGGGGTCGTGCTAGCACAGATACGCAGTATTTT.

The V call is TRBV7-9, the J call TRBJ2-7; D might be TRBD1 (6 bases). Germline CDR1 and CDR2: SEHNR and FQNEAQ (reference sequence). V shed 5 bases and J shed 3 bases, with 14 bases lying between them. This CDR3 region has 14 residues. The CDR3 bases are TGTGCCAGCAGCCCGGACAGAGCACTCTACGAGCAGTACTTC. It is translated as CASSPDRALYEQYF.

The chain combines TRBV7-8 with TRBJ2-5; D is perhaps TRBD2 (5 bases). V was pared by 1 base and J by 5 bases, with 26 bases between. Per the germline V gene, CDR1 is SGHVS and CDR2 is FQNEAQ. The CDR3 is made up of 19 amino acids. In DNA form, the CDR3 reads TGTGCCAGCAGCTTAGTCGTGGGAAAGGGCGGAGGTGGTATGGAGACCCAGTACTTC. Encoded protein: CASSLVVGKGGGGMETQYF.

The table lists this clone with a few counts. CDR3: CASGPRGTAHEQYF. The CDR3 coding sequence is TGTGCTAGTGGCCCACGAGGGACAGCCCACGAGCAGTACTTC. J is TRBJ2-7 and V is TRBV12-5; 7 nucleotides align to TRBD1. Germline V gene data show CDR1 as LGHNT and CDR2 as FRNRAP. The J segment lost 5 bases and the V segment lost 6 bases, leaving 10 bases of the junction unmatched. CDR3 length equals 14 residues.

In the case of this clone: One end of the junction does not line up with germline, which may come from a read error. This same CDR3 is encoded by further DNA sequences in the sample. The chain couples TRBV7-9 to TRBJ1-2; TRBD1 is a possible D gene (5 bases). The germline gives CDR1 SEHNR, CDR2 FQNEAQ (reference sequence). The CDR3 spans 14 residues. The CDR3 coding sequence is TGCGCCAGCACTCGGCCGGGGGGAAGTCGTGGCTACACCTTC. Its translation is CASTRPGGSRGYTF. Together with reference TRBV7-9 and TRBJ1-2, the CDR3 gives the full variable domain: DTGVSQNPRHKITKRGQNVTFRCDPISEHNRLYWYRQTLGQGPEFLTYFQNEAQLEKSRLLSDRFSAERPKGSFSTLEIQRTEQGDSAMYLCASTRPGGSRGYTFGSGTRLTVV.

The chain employs TRBV5-1 and TRBJ2-7, with 11 nucleotides matching TRBD2. This CDR3 has 16 residues. Trimming removed 4 bases from V and 3 bases from J; junction bases left unmatched: 9. Germline values: CDR1 SGHRS, CDR2 YFSETQ. CDR3 sequence (DNA): TGCGCCAGCAGCCGAGTCCTGGGACTAGCGGACTACGAGCAGTACTTC. Amino acids: CASSRVLGLADYEQYF. Variable domain in full (rest from reference TRBV5-1 and TRBJ2-7): KAGVTQTPRYLIKTRGQQVTLSCSPISGHRSVSWYQQTPGQGLQFLFEYFSETQRNKGNFPGRFSGRQFSNSRSEMNVSTLELGDSALYLCASSRVLGLADYEQYFGPGTRLTVT.

This chain connects TRBV9 to TRBJ1-1, with 7 bases identical to TRBD1. From germline, CDR1 is SGDLS and CDR2 YYNGEE. The CDR3 length is 14 residues. The V segment lost 2 bases and the J segment 3 bases; nucleotides outside the gene matches: 4. DNA of the CDR3: TGTGCCAGCAGCGTGACAGGGACGGACACTGAAGCTTTCTTT. Its protein is CASSVTGTDTEAFF.

This rearrangement joins TRBV13 to TRBJ1-2; D possibly corresponds to TRBD1 (6 bases). This CDR3 spans 14 amino acids. Germline values: CDR1 PRHDT, CDR2 FYEKMQ (reference sequence). V shed 1 base and J shed 8 bases, with 14 bases lying between them. CDR3 coding DNA: TGTGCCAGCAGCTTAGATTCAGGGGCAGACGGCTACACCTTC. Protein sequence: CASSLDSGADGYTF.

The chain carries TRBV7-3 and TRBJ2-2; D perhaps matches TRBD1 (6 bases). Trimming left V 5 bases short and J 2 bases short, with 15 bases between. Germline V CDR1 and CDR2: SGHTA, FQGTGA. This CDR3 region has 16 residues. The CDR3 here is CASSAVAGANTGELFF. For the CDR3, the DNA is TGTGCCAGCAGCGCGGTGGCAGGGGCAAACACCGGGGAGCTGTTTTTT.

The rearrangement links TRBV27 to TRBJ2-2, with D perhaps matching TRBD2 (6 bases). Germline assignment: CDR1 MNHEY and CDR2 SMNVEV (reference sequence). Deletions cut 8 bases from V and 5 bases from J, with 15 bases between. CDR3 size: 14 residues. The CDR3, as DNA: TGTGCCAGCCGTTCGGGGAGGTGGACCGGGGAGCTGTTTTTT. It encodes CASRSGRWTGELFF.

This clone was detected a few times. The chain joins TRBV5-4 to TRBJ1-3; D is perhaps TRBD1 (5 bases). The length of the CDR3 is 13 residues. Germline CDR1 reads SGHNT; CDR2 reads YYREEE (reference sequence). Trimming cost V 0 bases and J 5 bases, with 6 bases left between them. The CDR3 loop is CASSLAGRNTIYF. As DNA, the CDR3 is TGTGCCAGCAGCTTGGCAGGGAGAAACACCATATATTTT.

The chain carries TRBV5-1 and TRBJ1-4; possibly TRBD1 for D (5 bases). From germline, CDR1 is SGHRS and CDR2 YFSETQ. V gave up 0 bases and J gave up 7 bases, with 10 bases separating them. The CDR3 has 14 amino acids. The CDR3 DNA reads as TGCGCCAGCAGCTTGGCAGGGTTCGGTGAAAAACTGTTTTTT. It encodes CASSLAGFGEKLFF.

The chain combines TRBV5-4 with TRBJ2-4, with 13 positions matching TRBD2. V was clipped by 3 bases and J by 7 bases; unmatched bases: 10. Germline-derived CDR1 and CDR2 are SGHNT and YYREEE (reference sequence). The CDR3 sequence is 17 residues long. The CDR3 DNA is TGTGCCAGCAGCTCCGGGGGGACTAGCGGGACTCTCAACATTCAGTACTTC. This sequence encodes CASSSGGTSGTLNIQYF.

The chain links TRBV7-9 to TRBJ2-2; TRBD1 might be the D (5 bases). The ends were cut back, 7 bases at V and 2 bases at J, with 11 bases in the middle. The CDR3 is made up of 14 amino acids. Per the germline V gene, CDR1 is SEHNR and CDR2 is FQNEAQ (reference sequence). The CDR3 nucleotides are TGTGCCAGCATAGAGCAGGGAAACACCGGGGAGCTGTTTTTT. It yields the protein CASIEQGNTGELFF.

Regarding this clone: Since a much larger clone is just one base distant, this may be a read error. The chain carries TRBV5-4 and TRBJ2-2; D might be TRBD2 (7 bases). The CDR3 runs 15 residues. V was pared by 1 base and J by 3 bases, with 10 bases between. Germline CDR1 SGHNT, CDR2 YYREEE (reference sequence). As DNA, the CDR3 is TGTGCCAGCAGCTTGAAGGGGGGGGACACCGGGGAGCTGTTTTTT. Translation: CASSLKGGDTGELFF.

This clone has only a few counts. The chain employs TRBV30 and TRBJ1-4, with 9 bases fitting TRBD1. The V gene's germline CDR1 is GTSNPN and CDR2 SVGIG (reference sequence). This CDR3 has 13 amino acids. With V trimmed by 5 bases and J by 10 bases, 8 bases remained unmatched. The CDR3 is CAWAGQGLRKLFF. The DNA of the CDR3 is TGTGCCTGGGCGGGACAGGGATTACGAAAACTGTTTTTT.

This clone turned up a few times. V gene TRBV15 combines with J gene TRBJ1-3; D is perhaps TRBD1 (5 bases). CDR3 size: 15 residues. Germline-derived CDR1 and CDR2 are LNHNV and YYDKDF (reference sequence). With 0 bases removed from V and 8 bases from J, the gap between germline ends came to 14 bases. The CDR3 protein is CATSRDPGGEYTIYF. The CDR3 DNA follows: TGTGCCACCAGCAGAGATCCAGGAGGGGAATACACCATATATTTT.

J is TRBJ2-5 and V is TRBV28; D might be TRBD1 (5 bases). V was clipped by 6 bases and J by 5 bases, with 16 bases between them. The CDR3 totals 14 residues. Germline-derived CDR1 and CDR2 are MDHEN and SYDVKM. CDR3 sequence: CASSPNDKGETQYF. The CDR3 region has the DNA TGTGCCAGCAGCCCCAATGATAAGGGGGAGACCCAGTACTTC.

The V gene is TRBV2, the J gene TRBJ1-1; D is unresolved. The CDR3 covers 15 residues. From germline, CDR1 is SNHLY and CDR2 FYNNEI. V lost 6 bases to trimming and J lost 3 bases, with 17 bases between them. This CDR3 reads CASSDSTRSHTEAFF. The CDR3 DNA reads TGTGCCAGCAGCGACTCCACAAGGTCCCACACTGAAGCTTTCTTT.

CDR3 nucleotides: TGTGCCAGCAGTTCCGGGAGGCGGGGGACCTACGAGCAGTACTTC. It specifies CASSSGRRGTYEQYF. V is TRBV6-5 and J is TRBJ2-7; 7 nucleotides agree with TRBD2. The CDR3 covers 15 residues. Looked up from germline, CDR1 is MNHEY and CDR2 is SVGAGI. The V and J ends lost 4 bases and 2 bases, in that order; junction bases with no gene match: 8.

This sequence joins TRBV28 and TRBJ1-1; D is unresolved. This CDR3 region has 16 residues. Germline assignment: CDR1 MDHEN and CDR2 SYDVKM. V was cut by 6 bases and J by 1 base, with 18 bases left in between. The chain's CDR3 is CASSSLQAASNTEAFF. The CDR3 bases are TGTGCCAGCAGCTCCCTGCAGGCTGCTTCGAACACTGAAGCTTTCTTT.

The chain couples TRBV6-5 to TRBJ2-3, with D possibly being TRBD1 (5 bases). The V gene's germline CDR1 is MNHEY and CDR2 SVGAGI. V was clipped by 2 bases and J by 0 bases, with 6 bases between them. CDR3 length: 14 residues. CDR3 coding DNA: TGTGCCAGCAGTTACGCAGGGAGCACAGATACGCAGTATTTT. Its translation: CASSYAGSTDTQYF.

The count of this clone is one. The chain combines TRBV7-9 with TRBJ2-7, with a tentative D call TRBD1 (6 bases). The CDR3 runs to 16 residues. Germline assignment: CDR1 SEHNR and CDR2 FQNEAQ (reference sequence). Trimming removed 5 bases at V and 2 bases at J, with 19 bases between. The CDR3 bases are TGTGCCAGCAGCCCTCCCCAGGGCAGGGGAGCCTACGAGCAGTACTTC. Amino acids: CASSPPQGRGAYEQYF.

This chain connects TRBV2 to TRBJ2-5, with a tentative D call TRBD1 (5 bases). V was pared by 6 bases and J by 1 base, with 12 bases between. This CDR3 contains 14 residues. Germline values: CDR1 SNHLY, CDR2 FYNNEI. The CDR3 coding sequence is TGTGCCAGCAGAGCCGGACACTTCCAAGAGACCCAGTACTTC. Translated: CASRAGHFQETQYF.

This chain links TRBV7-3 with TRBJ2-2, with TRBD1 as a possible D gene (6 bases). V gave up 5 bases and J gave up 0 bases, with 10 bases separating them. The CDR3 covers 15 residues. CDR1 is SGHTA and CDR2 is FQGTGA in the germline V gene. CDR3 amino acids: CASSPRTANTGELFF. In nucleotides, the CDR3 is TGTGCCAGCAGCCCACGGACAGCGAACACCGGGGAGCTGTTTTTT.

In this sample, this clone turned up a few times. The chain links TRBV20-1 to TRBJ2-5, with D tentatively TRBD2 (6 bases). The length of the CDR3 is 11 residues. Germline V CDR1 and CDR2: DFQATT, SNEGSKA (reference sequence). The CDR3 here is CRVAAGETQYF. CDR3 nucleotide sequence: TGCAGAGTAGCGGCTGGAGAGACCCAGTACTTC.

Only a few counts were recorded for this clone. The sample holds other DNA sequences that translate to the same CDR3. This chain uses TRBV6-5 with TRBJ1-2; 9 bases map to TRBD1. J was trimmed by 6 bases and V by 6 bases; bases with no gene match: 5. The CDR3 spans 13 residues. Looked up from germline, CDR1 is MNHEY and CDR2 is SVGAGI. CDR3 sequence (DNA): TGTGCCAGCAGCTTGGGACAGGGAGATGGCTACACCTTC. It codes for CASSLGQGDGYTF.

This clone came up a few times. The chain has TRBV18 and TRBJ1-1; maybe TRBD1 (6 bases). This CDR3 region has 15 residues. V was cut by 3 bases and J by 0 bases, with 11 bases left in between. The germline V gene encodes CDR1 KGHSH and CDR2 LQKENI. The CDR3 protein is CASSPGGGLNTEAFF. The CDR3 DNA reads TGTGCCAGCTCACCGGGTGGGGGCCTGAACACTGAAGCTTTCTTT.

The chain links TRBV11-2 to TRBJ2-2, with 8 bases that match TRBD2. The CDR3 has 19 residues. Germline values: CDR1 SGHAT, CDR2 FQNNGV. The ends lost 4 bases at V and 3 bases at J; junction bases unmatched: 16. The CDR3 region is CASSSTIIQREWYTGELFF. The CDR3, as DNA: TGTGCCAGCAGCTCCACCATTATCCAGCGGGAGTGGTACACCGGGGAGCTGTTTTTT.

The chain carries TRBV30 and TRBJ2-3; maybe TRBD2 (6 bases). The V gene's germline CDR1 is GTSNPN and CDR2 SVGIG (reference sequence). The CDR3 sequence is 13 residues long. V lost 4 bases and J lost 2, with 10 bases in between. The CDR3: CAWIGGDTDTQYF. The CDR3 DNA reads TGTGCCTGGATCGGGGGAGACACAGATACGCAGTATTTT. The variable domain in full, with the rest retrieved from reference TRBV30 and TRBJ2-3, is SQTIHQWPATLVQPVGSPLSLECTVEGTSNPNLYWYRQAAGRGLQLLFYSVGIGQISSEVPQNLSASRPQDRQFILSSKKLLLSDSGFYLCAWIGGDTDTQYFGPGTRLTVL.

The genes are TRBV6-1 and TRBJ1-5; possibly TRBD1 for D (5 bases). V dropped 4 bases and J dropped 5 bases, with 15 bases sitting between them. Germline V gives CDR1 MNHNS, CDR2 SASEGT. The CDR3 has 15 residues. The CDR3 is CASSAGLNIDQPQHF. The CDR3 nucleotides are TGTGCCAGCAGTGCAGGGTTGAACATCGATCAGCCCCAGCATTTT.